These 19 T cell receptor beta chains were all obtained from the same sample, sequenced in a study of T cells expressing NK-cell markers. TCRdb re-called the 5' RACE reads and catalogs CDR3 proteins one per entry, DNA excluded. Its table records hundreds of thousands of distinct CDR3 sequences. Sequencing was performed on blood T cells: a sorted CD56 or NKG2C T cell subset, CD4+ or CD8+ T cells, or bulk PBMC T cells (not recorded which). These receptors were taken from a woman between 18 and 70 years old in good health.

This chain links TRBV20-1 with TRBJ2-1. Germline V gene sequence: CDR1 DFQATT, CDR2 SNEGSKA (reference sequence). This CDR3 has 13 amino acids. The CDR3: CSLLAGRYNEQFF.

CDR3 amino acids: CASQGYTEAFF. The chain uses TRBV25-1 and TRBJ1-1; TCRdb's assignment of TRBD1 cannot be checked, as there is no DNA. The CDR3 has 11 amino acids. The germline CDR1 and CDR2 sequences are MGHDK and SYGVNS.

The chain recombines TRBV20-1 with TRBJ2-6. There are 14 residues in the CDR3. CDR1 is DFQATT and CDR2 is SNEGSKA in the germline V gene (reference sequence). CDR3 sequence reads: CSARVGLGANVLTF.

This chain joins TRBV5-1 and TRBJ1-6. The CDR3 contains 18 residues. Germline V gene sequence: CDR1 SGHRS, CDR2 YFSETQ. The CDR3 reads CASSPFLGSSSYNSPLHF.

The gene calls are TRBV5-1 and TRBJ2-6. Germline V gene lookup returns CDR1 SGHRS and CDR2 YFSETQ. CDR3 size: 15 residues. CDR3 protein: CASTEGVSGANVLTF.

J is TRBJ2-3 and V is TRBV11-2; TCRdb picks TRBD2, but there is no DNA to check that call. The CDR3 is made up of 18 amino acids. CDR1 and CDR2 from the germline V gene are SGHAT and FQNNGV. The CDR3 here is CASSLVRASGSPPDTQYF.

The V call is TRBV5-5, the J call TRBJ2-7; the TCRdb call, TRBD1, lacks DNA for checking. The germline V gene has CDR1 SGHKS and CDR2 YYEKEE (reference sequence). The CDR3 contains 16 residues. The CDR3 loop is CASSFSSGPTFYEQYF.

The chain carries TRBV28 and TRBJ2-7; the TCRdb call, TRBD1, lacks DNA for checking. Germline V gene data show CDR1 as MDHEN and CDR2 as SYDVKM. There are 15 residues in the CDR3. CDR3 sequence: CASTNGDRSSYEQYF.

The chain is built from TRBV20-1 and TRBJ1-5. There are 11 residues in the CDR3. Germline values: CDR1 DFQATT, CDR2 SNEGSKA (reference sequence). The CDR3 sequence is CSAVLNQPQHF.

The chain links TRBV7-2 to TRBJ1-1; the D call of TRBD1 rests on TCRdb alone, since no DNA is present to check it. The germline CDR1 and CDR2 sequences are SGHTA and FQGNSA. This CDR3 region has 16 residues. CDR3 protein: CASSLETGRTNTEAFF.

This chain's CDR3 is CASSLDGDRVNEKLFF. The chain carries TRBV5-1 and TRBJ1-4; TCRdb's D call, TRBD1, is unchecked because there is no DNA. CDR3 length: 16 amino acids. Germline V gene lookup returns CDR1 SGHRS and CDR2 YFSETQ.

The chain links TRBV12-3 or TRBV12-4 to TRBJ1-6. The length of the CDR3 is 14 residues. This chain's CDR3 is CASTLRGSGSPLHF.

This chain links TRBV6-1 with TRBJ2-2; TCRdb's assignment of TRBD2 cannot be checked, as there is no DNA. Germline V gene sequence: CDR1 MNHNS, CDR2 SASEGT. CDR3 length: 14 amino acids. CDR3 in amino acids: CASSTSINTGELFF.

The chain uses TRBV5-4 and TRBJ2-5. CDR1 is SGHNT, CDR2 YYREEE, per germline (reference sequence). The length of the CDR3 is 12 residues. The CDR3 sequence: CASSLATETQYF.

This sequence joins TRBV3-1 and TRBJ2-1; there is no DNA to check the TCRdb D call of TRBD2. The CDR3 is 17 amino acids. Germline V lookup: CDR1 LGHDT, CDR2 YNNKEL (reference sequence). The CDR3 protein is CASSPTASGRAENEQFF.

CDR3 sequence reads: CASSIPPLDTQYF. The chain has TRBV19 and TRBJ2-3. This CDR3 has 13 amino acids. Germline-derived CDR1 and CDR2 are LNHDA and SQIVND (reference sequence).

The chain carries TRBV20-1 and TRBJ2-4; TCRdb's D call of TRBD1 is untestable without DNA. Looked up from germline, CDR1 is DFQATT and CDR2 is SNEGSKA (reference sequence). This CDR3 region has 13 residues. CDR3 sequence reads: CSARAAPGNIQYF.

The rearrangement joins TRBV5-1 to TRBJ1-4. Germline-derived CDR1 and CDR2 are SGHRS and YFSETQ. The CDR3 runs to 15 residues. CDR3 sequence reads: CASSSGFQVNEKLFF.

The V gene is TRBV6-5, the J gene TRBJ1-4; TCRdb picks TRBD1, but there is no DNA to check that call. The CDR3 has 16 amino acids. Per the germline V gene, CDR1 is MNHEY and CDR2 is SVGAGI. This CDR3 is CASSYRTGATNEKLFF.